Included here is one T cell receptor (beta chain) sequence, with context. The sample originates from a study of blood T cell repertoires in COVID-19. Turning to the study itself: The study drew acute and convalescent COVID-19 samples from the United States, Italy and Spain.

The protocol was immunoSEQ multiplex PCR, while the TCRdb copy is restricted to in-frame clones and leaves out a portion. The table lists about 310,000 clones, about 88% of them singletons, with roughly a tenth in the top ten. The sample consisted of PBMCs or T cells enriched from blood (not recorded which). This clonotype was sampled from a woman aged 40 to 50 who had recovered from COVID-19.

CDR3 loop: CASSPDPSSGSRQYF. The CDR3 coding sequence is TGTGCCAGCAGCCCAGACCCATCCAGCGGGAGTCGGCAGTACTTC. V usage is TRBV11-3 and J usage is TRBJ2-7; 8 nucleotides align to TRBD2. CDR3 length: 15 amino acids. Germline V gene sequence: CDR1 SGHNT, CDR2 YENEEA. V dropped 5 bases and J dropped 9; count of bases not matched to a gene: 15.